This passage covers 32 T cell receptor beta chains from one sample sequenced in a study of cytomegalovirus exposure and HLA in healthy donors (TCRdb year 2017). Library prep was done by the immunoSEQ multiplex PCR assay. The immuneACCESS repertoire file appears here via TCRdb, limited to in-frame rearrangements. These files lack a portion of the clones; in checked studies, under half of the deficit traces to unresolved V genes, and the cause of the others is not known. A total of more than 120,000 clones appear in this sample, approximately 86% of them only once. Of the sample, just under 9% is held by the ten largest clones. Sequenced: PBMCs. These receptors came from a man aged 18 to 35 in good health and CMV-seropositive.

The chain couples TRBV4-2 to TRBJ1-3, with D maybe TRBD1 (6 bases). The CDR3 has 16 amino acids. V was shortened by 0 bases and J by 4 bases, with 13 bases between the two germline ends. CDR1 and CDR2 (germline): LGHNA, YNFKEQ. The CDR3 here is CASSQEGGRVGNTIYF. The CDR3 nucleotides read TGTGCCAGCAGCCAAGAAGGGGGACGGGTCGGAAACACCATATATTTT.

The CDR3 here is CASSLGPASAQNYEQYF. The CDR3 nucleotides read TGCGCCAGCAGCTTGGGTCCAGCTAGCGCACAAAACTACGAGCAGTACTTC. The chain recombines TRBV5-1 with TRBJ2-7; TRBD2 is a possible D gene (6 bases). This CDR3 is 17 amino acids long. CDR1 SGHRS and CDR2 YFSETQ come from the germline V gene. V dropped 0 bases and J dropped 3 bases, with 19 bases sitting between them.

The V call is TRBV5-4, the J call TRBJ1-6; 10 bases agree with TRBD1. CDR3 length equals 15 residues. Trimming removed 2 bases from V and 7 bases from J; junction bases left unmatched: 3. CDR1 and CDR2 (germline): SGHNT, YYREEE (reference sequence). This CDR3 is CASSFWDRGNSPLHF. Here the CDR3 DNA reads TGTGCCAGCAGCTTCTGGGACAGGGGAAATTCACCCCTCCACTTT.

The rearrangement links TRBV7-6 to TRBJ2-7; D is possibly TRBD1 (6 bases). This CDR3 spans 15 amino acids. V was shortened by 0 bases and J by 3 bases, with 12 bases between the two germline ends. The germline V gene has CDR1 SGHVS and CDR2 FNYEAQ. CDR3 in DNA: TGTGCCAGCAGCTTAGCGGGGGCTGGGTACTACGAGCAGTACTTC. Translated, it gives CASSLAGAGYYEQYF. The entire variable domain, with the rest obtained from reference TRBV7-6 and TRBJ2-7, is as follows: GAGVSQSPRYKVTKRGQDVALRCDPISGHVSLYWYRQALGQGPEFLTYFNYEAQQDKSGLPNDRFSAERPEGSISTLTIQRTEQRDSAMYRCASSLAGAGYYEQYFGPGTRLTVT.

This sequence joins TRBV20-1 and TRBJ2-3, with D unresolved. The CDR3 has 11 amino acids. Trimming pared 3 bases from V and 6 bases from J, leaving 7 bases between. CDR1 and CDR2 (germline): DFQATT, SNEGSKA (reference sequence). Here the CDR3 reads CSASTRDTQYF. DNA of the CDR3: TGCAGTGCTAGTACTCGGGATACGCAGTATTTT.

The rearrangement joins TRBV7-2 to TRBJ2-5, with D unclear. CDR1 is SGHTA and CDR2 is FQGNSA in the germline V gene. V was shortened by 2 bases and J by 0 bases, with 4 bases between the two germline ends. The CDR3 loop spans 13 amino acids. The CDR3: CASSLINQETQYF. The CDR3 nucleotides are TGTGCCAGCAGCTTAATTAACCAAGAGACCCAGTACTTC.

The chain is built from TRBV6-5 and TRBJ1-5; maybe TRBD1 (6 bases). The CDR3 is made up of 14 amino acids. With 3 bases removed from V and 6 bases from J, the gap between germline ends came to 12 bases. Germline V lookup: CDR1 MNHEY, CDR2 SVGAGI. For the CDR3, the DNA is TGTGCCAGCAGTTATCAGGGGCAGGGTCAGCCCCAGCATTTT. Its protein product is CASSYQGQGQPQHF.

The chain carries TRBV6-1 and TRBJ1-5; D perhaps matches TRBD1 (5 bases). CDR1 is MNHNS, CDR2 SASEGT, per germline. Trimming shortened V by 7 bases and J by 1 base, and 14 bases separated the two germline ends. This CDR3 has 15 residues. As DNA, the CDR3 is TGTGCCAGCATTGATTGGGGGGAAAGCAATCAGCCCCAGCATTTT. Its translation is CASIDWGESNQPQHF.

The genes are TRBV7-9 and TRBJ1-1; D not certain. Trimming removed 4 bases at V and 8 bases at J, with 11 bases between. Looked up from germline, CDR1 is SEHNR and CDR2 is FQNEAQ (reference sequence). The CDR3 is 12 amino acids. The CDR3 nucleotides are TGTGCCAGCAGCTCGCCCGGGGAGGAAGCTTTCTTT. Translating it yields CASSSPGEEAFF.

The V gene is TRBV7-9, the J gene TRBJ2-7; TRBD2 aligns across 13 bases. V dropped 5 bases and J dropped 4; count of bases not matched to a gene: 8. The germline V gene has CDR1 SEHNR and CDR2 FQNEAQ (reference sequence). CDR3 size: 16 residues. The DNA for the CDR3 is TGTGCCAGCAGCGCTGGACTAGCGGGGGTATCTTACGAGCAGTACTTC. Residues: CASSAGLAGVSYEQYF.

V usage is TRBV6-1 and J usage is TRBJ1-2, with a possible D match to TRBD1 (5 bases). The CDR3 has 14 residues. Trimming took 1 base from V and 4 from J, leaving 10 bases between them. Germline V CDR1 and CDR2: MNHNS, SASEGT. CDR3 amino acids: CASSEGQGPYGYTF. As DNA, the CDR3 is TGTGCCAGCAGTGAAGGTCAGGGCCCCTATGGCTACACCTTC.

This chain uses TRBV6-1 with TRBJ1-2; no clear D gene. Germline-derived CDR1 and CDR2 are MNHNS and SASEGT. This CDR3 region has 13 residues. With 2 bases removed from V and 8 bases from J, the gap between germline ends came to 12 bases. The CDR3 region has the DNA TGTGCCAGCAGTGAATGGCCGGTGCGGGGCTACACCTTC. Protein sequence: CASSEWPVRGYTF.

V and J are TRBV6-5 and TRBJ2-3; tentative D call: TRBD2 (6 bases). The CDR3 consists of 13 residues. V was trimmed by 8 bases and J by 2 bases, leaving 11 bases between them. The germline CDR1 and CDR2 sequences are MNHEY and SVGAGI. For the CDR3, the DNA is TGTGCCAGCCGGGGGTGGGTCACAGATACGCAGTATTTT. It yields the protein CASRGWVTDTQYF.

This clone has just one count. This chain links TRBV18 with TRBJ1-4, with a weak D call TRBD1 (5 bases). The CDR3 is 14 amino acids. Per the germline V gene, CDR1 is KGHSH and CDR2 is LQKENI. Trimming shortened V by 2 bases and J by 5 bases, and 9 bases separated the two germline ends. The CDR3 bases are TGTGCCAGCTCACCAAAGACAGTAAATGAAAAACTGTTTTTT. Amino acid sequence: CASSPKTVNEKLFF.

The chain is built from TRBV10-3 and TRBJ1-2; TRBD1 matches at 7 bases. The CDR3 consists of 14 residues. The germline CDR1 and CDR2 sequences are ENHRY and SYGVKD. With 8 bases clipped from V and 5 bases from J, the junction kept 11 bases outside the gene matches. DNA of the CDR3: TGTGCCATCCGTTGGACAGGCGTCCGTTATGGCTACACCTTC. Translating gives CAIRWTGVRYGYTF.

The gene calls are TRBV6-1 and TRBJ2-7; D is perhaps TRBD1 (5 bases). Per germline, CDR1 MNHNS and CDR2 SASEGT. Trimming removed 3 bases at V and 2 bases at J, with 14 bases between. CDR3 length: 15 residues. CDR3 residues: CASSDPARAAYEQYF. Here the CDR3 DNA reads TGTGCCAGCAGTGACCCCGCCAGGGCGGCCTACGAGCAGTACTTC.

This chain uses TRBV9 with TRBJ2-5; TRBD2 agrees at 15 bases. The CDR3 sequence is 20 residues long. The V and J ends lost 3 bases and 1 base, in that order; junction bases with no gene match: 13. In germline, CDR1 is SGDLS, CDR2 YYNGEE. Here the CDR3 reads CASSGGLAGGVLYGQETQYF. In nucleotides, the CDR3 is TGTGCCAGCAGCGGAGGACTAGCGGGAGGGGTACTTTACGGCCAAGAGACCCAGTACTTC.

This chain links TRBV11-3 with TRBJ2-1, with 8 bases aligning to TRBD1. Looked up from germline, CDR1 is SGHNT and CDR2 is YENEEA. This CDR3 is 16 amino acids long. V shed 1 base, J shed 5 bases, and the junction held 7 bases outside the gene matches. In DNA form, the CDR3 reads TGTGCCAGCAGCTTAGGGGGGACAGGCGGGAACAATGAGCAGTTCTTC. Residues: CASSLGGTGGNNEQFF.

In this sample, this clone turned up many times. The V and J genes are TRBV6-1 and TRBJ1-2; D possibly corresponds to TRBD1 (5 bases). Per the germline V gene, CDR1 is MNHNS and CDR2 is SASEGT. V lost 1 base to trimming and J lost 4 bases, with 16 bases between them. CDR3 length: 16 amino acids. DNA for the CDR3: TGTGCCAGCAGTGAAGGGGCAAGCGGGCAGGGCTATGGCTACACCTTC. It codes for CASSEGASGQGYGYTF.

A single count supports this clone. This rearrangement joins TRBV6-5 to TRBJ1-2; 7 bases agree with TRBD1. The CDR3 has 16 residues. CDR1 is MNHEY, CDR2 SVGAGI, per germline. V lost 0 bases and J lost 3; bases outside the gene matches: 7. CDR3 DNA sequence: TGTGCCAGCAGTTACTCCAGTAGGACAGGCCACTATGGCTACACCTTC. Protein product: CASSYSSRTGHYGYTF.

This clone was seen once. The V and J genes are TRBV14 and TRBJ1-5; 7 bases fit TRBD1. In germline, CDR1 is SGHDN, CDR2 FVKESK. The CDR3 is 11 amino acids. The DNA of the CDR3 is TGTGGTGAGGGGGCAGGTCAGCCCCAGCATTTT. Translated: CGEGAGQPQHF.

The chain uses TRBV30 and TRBJ1-1, with D uncertain. This CDR3 spans 11 amino acids. The germline V gene has CDR1 GTSNPN and CDR2 SVGIG (reference sequence). Trimming left V 4 bases short and J 5 bases short, with 8 bases between. The CDR3 coding sequence is TGTGCCTGGACGGCGGAAACTGAAGCTTTCTTT. It yields the protein CAWTAETEAFF.

The CDR3 region has the DNA TGTGCCAGCAAGCCAGCGGGGGGGCCCTACGAGCAGTACTTC. It is translated as CASKPAGGPYEQYF. The chain is built from TRBV27 and TRBJ2-7, with 10 nucleotides matching TRBD2. Germline V gives CDR1 MNHEY, CDR2 SMNVEV (reference sequence). V was clipped by 7 bases and J by 2 bases; unmatched bases: 5. The CDR3 covers 14 residues.

V is TRBV30 and J is TRBJ1-3; tentative D call: TRBD1 (5 bases). The CDR3 extends over 15 amino acids. CDR1 and CDR2 from the germline V gene are GTSNPN and SVGIG (reference sequence). The V gene lost 4 bases and the J gene lost 0 bases, with 13 bases spanning the gap. CDR3 amino acids: CAWNNRRTSGNTIYF. The CDR3 DNA reads TGTGCCTGGAATAACAGGAGAACCTCTGGAAACACCATATATTTT.

The V and J genes are TRBV7-9 and TRBJ1-4; the D is unclear. The CDR3 loop spans 19 amino acids. In germline, CDR1 is SEHNR, CDR2 FQNEAQ (reference sequence). Between the trimmed V and J ends, which lost 1 base and 0 bases, there was a span of 18 bases. This chain's CDR3 is CASSLGWASESATNEKLFF. The CDR3 nucleotides are TGTGCCAGCAGCTTAGGTTGGGCTTCCGAATCCGCAACTAATGAAAAACTGTTTTTT.

This chain uses TRBV27 with TRBJ1-5; D remains ambiguous. This CDR3 spans 13 amino acids. Trimming took off 3 bases at V and 4 bases at J, with 7 bases between the two ends. CDR1 and CDR2 from the germline V gene are MNHEY and SMNVEV (reference sequence). CDR3 coding DNA: TGTGCCAGCAGTTTTTACGGGAATCAGCCCCAGCATTTT. Encoded protein: CASSFYGNQPQHF.

The chain employs TRBV6-1 and TRBJ2-4, with D perhaps TRBD2 (6 bases). The length of the CDR3 is 17 residues. Trimming shortened V by 4 bases and J by 1 base, and 17 bases separated the two germline ends. The germline gives CDR1 MNHNS, CDR2 SASEGT. Here the CDR3 DNA reads TGTGCCAGCAGTGCCGGGACTCCTCAAAGGGCCAAAAACATTCAGTACTTC. This encodes CASSAGTPQRAKNIQYF.

The chain has TRBV2 and TRBJ2-7, with 7 bases lining up with TRBD2. Looked up from germline, CDR1 is SNHLY and CDR2 is FYNNEI. The CDR3 covers 16 residues. The junction had 11 bases not matched to a gene; V was cut back by 4 bases and J by 2 bases. For the CDR3, the DNA is TGTGCCAGCAGTGCCCGGGCTATACGGGGGGCCTACGAGCAGTACTTC. This encodes CASSARAIRGAYEQYF.

This clone has only one observation. The V and J genes are TRBV10-1 and TRBJ2-1; the match to TRBD2 covers 11 bases. J was trimmed by 10 bases and V by 8 bases; bases with no gene match: 10. CDR3 length: 14 amino acids. Germline CDR1 reads WNHNN; CDR2 reads SYGVQD (reference sequence). The CDR3 sequence is CASSQGLADQEQFF. DNA of the CDR3: TGCGCCAGCTCCCAGGGACTAGCGGATCAAGAGCAGTTCTTC.

The gene calls are TRBV27 and TRBJ2-2; 7 nucleotides line up with TRBD1. The CDR3 is 17 residues long. From germline, CDR1 is MNHEY and CDR2 SMNVEV (reference sequence). Trimming cost V 8 bases and J 1 base; bases outside gene matches: 13. The CDR3 loop is CASRLVYNRGNTGELFF. The CDR3 DNA is TGTGCCAGCCGCCTGGTGTACAACAGGGGGAACACCGGGGAGCTGTTTTTT.

In its sample, this clone was seen once. The CDR3 here is CASSLGSVYEQYF. The CDR3 DNA reads as TGTGCCAGCAGCTTAGGTAGCGTTTACGAGCAGTACTTC. This rearrangement joins TRBV7-6 to TRBJ2-7; the D gene is possibly TRBD2 (5 bases). CDR3 length: 13 residues. CDR1 and CDR2 (germline): SGHVS, FNYEAQ. Trimming removed 1 base at V and 4 bases at J, with 8 bases between.

This clone was counted between two and nine times. The rearrangement links TRBV4-1 to TRBJ2-1, with 10 bases aligning to TRBD2. J gave up 6 bases and V 4 bases, and 3 bases lay outside the gene matches. Germline lookup yields CDR1 MGHRA and CDR2 YSYEKL. This CDR3 is 14 amino acids long. CDR3 DNA: TGCGCCAGCAGCCGGGGACTAGCGATCAATGAGCAGTTCTTC. Translation gives CASSRGLAINEQFF.